The clone carrying this TCR beta chain was counted ten times or more. Its antigen is unknown. The data derive from a study of CD8 T cells in ankylosing spondylitis. Study conclusions and caveats: Blood from ankylosing spondylitis patients appeared to carry a characteristic roughly 8-variant TCR beta motif.

TCRdb reanalysed the 5' RACE reads using MiXCR and keeps one entry per CDR3 protein. The sample includes around 770,000 distinct CDR3 sequences, about 11% of them seen just once. Sequencing was carried out using blood, either unsorted or a sorted T cell fraction (not recorded which). The TCR sequence derives from a male donor with ankylosing spondylitis.

This CDR3 reads CASSRNQGLTGTDTQYF. For the CDR3, the DNA is TGTGCCAGCAGCCGTAACCAGGGACTTACCGGCACAGATACGCAGTATTTT. The rearrangement joins TRBV4-2 to TRBJ2-3; TRBD2 might be the D (6 bases). CDR1 LGHNA and CDR2 YNFKEQ come from the germline V gene. Between the trimmed V and J ends, which lost 4 bases and 1 base, there was a span of 18 bases. The CDR3 covers 17 residues.